These T cell receptor beta chains were read from a single sample in a study of STAT5B mutations in CD4+ large granular lymphocyte leukemia. Clones were read by immunoSEQ multiplex PCR, and TCRdb kept only the in-frame ones, dropping some. The data hold fewer than 40,000 clones, with around three quarters observed a single time. Sequenced material: CD4+ T cells from blood buffy coats. All receptors derive from a human donor in good health. Both conserved end residues are part of each CDR3. The order of the fields is V gene, CDR3 protein.

V gene: TRBV30
CDR3 protein: CACRGGSNQPQHF

V gene: TRBV7-9
CDR3 protein: CASSQNPTGASYEQYF

V gene: TRBV6-1
CDR3 protein: CASTLHREKDYGYTF

V gene: TRBV19
CDR3 protein: CASLGVSYGYTF

V gene: TRBV5-1
CDR3 protein: CASSFRDGAYEQYF

V gene: TRBV30
CDR3 protein: CAWSPGMGNQPQHF

V gene: TRBV7-7
CDR3 protein: CASSPTLSGAEKYF

V gene: TRBV7-8
CDR3 protein: CASSFWGGNTEAFF

V gene: TRBV5-6
CDR3 protein: CASSLLGTSGGSGANVLTF

V gene: TRBV18
CDR3 protein: CASSPDRNSYEQYF

V gene: TRBV7-8
CDR3 protein: CASSLGRGMNQPQHF

V gene: TRBV9
CDR3 protein: CASTTGQANNEQFF

V gene: TRBV6-1
CDR3 protein: CASSEGTQGRNQPQHF